Listed below are T cell receptor beta chains from one sample, sequenced in a study of OX40 agonist ivuxolimab in advanced cancers. Repertoires were generated with immunoSEQ multiplex PCR, while TCRdb's copy carries only in-frame clones and drops some. The table shows some 100,000 clones, with approximately 90% occurring only once. Sequenced material: CD4+ or CD8+ T cells sorted from blood, taken in a trial of the OX40 agonist ivuxolimab. Every receptor here comes from an adult with an advanced solid tumor such as melanoma, head and neck, liver or kidney cancer. Both conserved end residues are part of each CDR3. The D gene is left open where the match is weak. Rows may omit the clone size; those that give it use once, few, many or a size class.

j_call d_call clone_size v_call cdr3_aa cdr3_nt
TRBJ1-2 NA once TRBV18 CASSLRLYGYTF TGTGCCAGCTCACTAAGACTCTATGGCTACACCTTC
TRBJ2-7 TRBD2 NA TRBV7-2 CASSLNLPSGRYEQYF TGTGCCAGCAGCTTAAATCTGCCTAGCGGGAGGTACGAGCAGTACTTC
TRBJ1-5 NA NA TRBV19 CATMTANSNQPQHF TGTGCCACCATGACAGCTAATAGCAATCAGCCCCAGCATTTT
TRBJ2-3 NA NA TRBV29-1 CSVEAPKGGPDTQYF TGCAGCGTTGAAGCCCCAAAGGGGGGCCCAGATACGCAGTATTTT
TRBJ1-2 NA NA TRBV6-1 CASSEVGQGSQTNYGYTF TGTGCCAGCAGTGAAGTTGGGCAGGGGTCACAAACTAACTATGGCTACACCTTC
TRBJ2-1 TRBD2 NA TRBV5-1 CASSSGLAGGQPYEQFF TGCGCCAGCAGCTCGGGACTAGCGGGAGGGCAACCCTATGAGCAGTTCTTC
TRBJ2-2 NA NA TRBV5-4 CASSPFLAVATGELFF TGTGCCAGCAGCCCATTCTTAGCGGTGGCCACCGGGGAGCTGTTTTTT
TRBJ2-5 NA NA TRBV7-8 CASSLGAEIQETQYF TGTGCCAGCAGCTTAGGGGCAGAAATCCAAGAGACCCAGTACTTC
TRBJ2-3 NA NA TRBV15 CATSSREGGVATQYF TGTGCCACCAGCTCTCGTGAGGGGGGTGTTGCTACGCAGTATTTT
TRBJ1-1 TRBD1 NA TRBV20-1 CSAWTGVEAFF TGCAGTGCTTGGACAGGGGTCGAAGCTTTCTTT